This section outlines one T cell receptor beta chain sequence together with its context. Germline values: CDR1 LNHDA, CDR2 SQIVND (reference sequence). The V gene lost 4 bases and the J gene lost 0 bases, with 13 bases spanning the gap. This CDR3 has 15 residues. The data belong to a study of technical replicates of blood from a handful of donors. Only in-frame clones appear in the TCRdb table, and some are missing; sequencing was by immunoSEQ multiplex PCR. This sample has 85,000 to 100,000 clones, with nearly 97% found just once. The rearrangement joins TRBV19 to TRBJ2-7, with D maybe TRBD1 (6 bases). The TCR sequence derives from a human donor in good health. Sequencing used T cells isolated from PBMCs. In nucleotides, the CDR3 is TGTGCCAGTAGTACGGGACATACCAGCTCCTACGAGCAGTACTTC. Amino acid sequence: CASSTGHTSSYEQYF.